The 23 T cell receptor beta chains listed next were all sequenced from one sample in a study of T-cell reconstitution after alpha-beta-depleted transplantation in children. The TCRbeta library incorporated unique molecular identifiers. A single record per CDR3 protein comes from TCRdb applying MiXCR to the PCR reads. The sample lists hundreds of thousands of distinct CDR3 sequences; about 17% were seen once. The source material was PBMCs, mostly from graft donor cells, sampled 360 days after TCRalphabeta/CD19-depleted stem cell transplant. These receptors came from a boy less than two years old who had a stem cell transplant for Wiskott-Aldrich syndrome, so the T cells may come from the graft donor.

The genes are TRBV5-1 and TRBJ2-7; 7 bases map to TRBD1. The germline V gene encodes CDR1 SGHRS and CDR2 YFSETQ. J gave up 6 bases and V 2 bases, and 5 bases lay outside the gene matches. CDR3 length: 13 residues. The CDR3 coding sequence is TGCGCCAGCAGCTTCGCACAGGGGCGCGAGCAGTACTTC. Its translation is CASSFAQGREQYF.

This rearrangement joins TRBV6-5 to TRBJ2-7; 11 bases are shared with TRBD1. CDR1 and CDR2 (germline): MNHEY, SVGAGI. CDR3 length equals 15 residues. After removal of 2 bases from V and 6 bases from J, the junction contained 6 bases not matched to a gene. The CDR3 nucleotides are TGTGCCAGCAGTTACCCCGGGACAGGGGGACGCGAGCAGTACTTC. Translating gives CASSYPGTGGREQYF.

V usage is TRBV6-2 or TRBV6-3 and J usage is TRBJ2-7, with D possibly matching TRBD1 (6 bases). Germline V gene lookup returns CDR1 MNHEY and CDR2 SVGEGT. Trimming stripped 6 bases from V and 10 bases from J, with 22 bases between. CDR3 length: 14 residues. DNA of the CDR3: TGTGCCAGCAGCCTACAGGGATACCGACTGTCCCAGTACTTC. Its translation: CASSLQGYRLSQYF.

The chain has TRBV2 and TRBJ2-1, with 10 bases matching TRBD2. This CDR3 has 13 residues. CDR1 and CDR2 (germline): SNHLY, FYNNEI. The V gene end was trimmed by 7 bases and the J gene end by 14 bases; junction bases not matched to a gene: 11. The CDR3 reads CASIPNSSGGEFF. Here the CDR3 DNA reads TGTGCCAGCATTCCCAATTCTAGCGGGGGTGAGTTCTTC.

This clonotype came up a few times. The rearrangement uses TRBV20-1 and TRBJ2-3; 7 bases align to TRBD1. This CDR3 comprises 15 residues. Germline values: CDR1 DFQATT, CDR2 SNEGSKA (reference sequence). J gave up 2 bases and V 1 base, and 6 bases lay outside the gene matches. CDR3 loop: CSARATGENTDTQYF. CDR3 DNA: TGCAGTGCTAGAGCCACAGGGGAAAACACAGATACGCAGTATTTT.

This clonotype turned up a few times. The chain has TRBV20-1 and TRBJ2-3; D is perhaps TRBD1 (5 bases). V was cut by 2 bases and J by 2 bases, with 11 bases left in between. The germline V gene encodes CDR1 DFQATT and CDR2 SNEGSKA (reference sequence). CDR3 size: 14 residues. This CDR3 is CSARNLQATDTQYF. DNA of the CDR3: TGCAGTGCTAGAAACCTACAGGCCACAGATACGCAGTATTTT.

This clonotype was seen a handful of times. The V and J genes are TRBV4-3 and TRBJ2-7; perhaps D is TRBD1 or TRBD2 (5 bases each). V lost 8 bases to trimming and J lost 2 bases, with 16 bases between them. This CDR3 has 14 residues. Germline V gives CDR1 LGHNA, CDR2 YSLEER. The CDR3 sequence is CASRPERGAYEQYF. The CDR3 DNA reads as TGCGCCAGCCGACCGGAGAGGGGAGCCTACGAGCAGTACTTC.

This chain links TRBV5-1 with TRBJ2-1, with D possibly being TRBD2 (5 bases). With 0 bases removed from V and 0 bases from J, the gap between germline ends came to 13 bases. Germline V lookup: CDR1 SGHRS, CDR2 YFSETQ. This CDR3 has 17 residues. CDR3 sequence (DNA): TGCGCCAGCAGCTTGGCCCCCGGGGTGCGCTCCTACAATGAGCAGTTCTTC. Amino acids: CASSLAPGVRSYNEQFF.

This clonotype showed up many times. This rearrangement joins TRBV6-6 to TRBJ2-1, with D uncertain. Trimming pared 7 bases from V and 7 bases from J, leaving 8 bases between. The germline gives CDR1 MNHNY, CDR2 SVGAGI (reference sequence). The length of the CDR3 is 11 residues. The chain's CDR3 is CASTQRNEQFF. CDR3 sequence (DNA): TGTGCCAGCACGCAGAGAAATGAGCAGTTCTTC.

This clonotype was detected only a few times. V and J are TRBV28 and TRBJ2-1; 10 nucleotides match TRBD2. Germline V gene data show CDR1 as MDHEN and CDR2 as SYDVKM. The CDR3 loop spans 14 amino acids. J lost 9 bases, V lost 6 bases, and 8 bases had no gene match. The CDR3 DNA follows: TGTGCCAGCAGCCCAAGCGGGGGGGCCTCTGAGCAGTTCTTC. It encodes CASSPSGGASEQFF.

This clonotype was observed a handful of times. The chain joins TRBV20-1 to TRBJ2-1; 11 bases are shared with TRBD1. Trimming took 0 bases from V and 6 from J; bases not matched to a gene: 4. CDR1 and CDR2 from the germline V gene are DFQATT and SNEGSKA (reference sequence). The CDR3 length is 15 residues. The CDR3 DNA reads TGCAGTGCTAGAGATCCCGGGACAGGGGGCAATGAGCAGTTCTTC. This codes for CSARDPGTGGNEQFF.

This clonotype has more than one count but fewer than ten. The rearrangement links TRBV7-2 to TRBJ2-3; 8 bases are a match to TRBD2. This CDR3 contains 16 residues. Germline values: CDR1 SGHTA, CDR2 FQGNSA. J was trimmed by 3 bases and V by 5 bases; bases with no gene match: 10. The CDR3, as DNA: TGTGCCAGCAGCCGAAAGAGCGGGAGTAGTACAGATACGCAGTATTTT. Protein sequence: CASSRKSGSSTDTQYF.

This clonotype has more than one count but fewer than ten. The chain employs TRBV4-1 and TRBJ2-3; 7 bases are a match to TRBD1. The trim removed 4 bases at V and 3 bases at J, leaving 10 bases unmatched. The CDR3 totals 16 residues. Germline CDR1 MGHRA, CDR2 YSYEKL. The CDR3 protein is CASSLRQGKITDTQYF. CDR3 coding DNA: TGCGCCAGCAGCCTAAGACAGGGTAAAATAACAGATACGCAGTATTTT.

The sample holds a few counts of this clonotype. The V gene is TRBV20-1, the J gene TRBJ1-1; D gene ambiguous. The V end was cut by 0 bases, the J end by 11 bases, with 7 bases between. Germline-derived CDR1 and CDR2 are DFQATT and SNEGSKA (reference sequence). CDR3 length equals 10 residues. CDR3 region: CSAREPGAFF. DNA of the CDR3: TGCAGTGCTAGAGAGCCCGGGGCTTTCTTT.

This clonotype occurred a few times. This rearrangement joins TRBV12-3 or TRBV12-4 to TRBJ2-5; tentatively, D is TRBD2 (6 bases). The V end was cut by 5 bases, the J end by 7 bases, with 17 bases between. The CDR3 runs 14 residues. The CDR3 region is CASSPGVTLTTQYF. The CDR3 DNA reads TGTGCCAGCAGTCCGGGGGTGACTTTGACGACCCAGTACTTC.

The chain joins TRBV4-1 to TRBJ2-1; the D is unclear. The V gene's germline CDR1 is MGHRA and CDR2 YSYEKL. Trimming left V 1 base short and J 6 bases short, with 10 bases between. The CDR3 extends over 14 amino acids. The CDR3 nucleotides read TGCGCCAGCAGCCAAGGTCTCAGCGTCAATGAGCAGTTCTTC. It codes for CASSQGLSVNEQFF.

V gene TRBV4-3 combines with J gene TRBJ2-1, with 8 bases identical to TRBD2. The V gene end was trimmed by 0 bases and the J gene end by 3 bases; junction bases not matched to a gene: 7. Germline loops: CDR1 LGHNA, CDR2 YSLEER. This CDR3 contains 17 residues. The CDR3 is CASSQDHGAGVYNEQFF. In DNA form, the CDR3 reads TGCGCCAGCAGCCAAGATCATGGAGCGGGAGTCTACAATGAGCAGTTCTTC.

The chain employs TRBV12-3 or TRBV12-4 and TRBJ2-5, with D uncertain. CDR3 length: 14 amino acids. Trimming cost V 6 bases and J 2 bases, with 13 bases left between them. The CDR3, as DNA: TGTGCCAGCAGGTGGGCAGGCGCTCAAGAGACCCAGTACTTC. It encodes CASRWAGAQETQYF.

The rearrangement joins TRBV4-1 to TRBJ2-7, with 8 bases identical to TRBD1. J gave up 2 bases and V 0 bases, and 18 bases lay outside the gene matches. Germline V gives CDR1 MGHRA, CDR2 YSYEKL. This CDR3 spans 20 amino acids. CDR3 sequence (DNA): TGCGCCAGCAGCCAAGATTGGGCCTGGTCCGGGACAGGAGGAACCTACGAGCAGTACTTC. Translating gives CASSQDWAWSGTGGTYEQYF.

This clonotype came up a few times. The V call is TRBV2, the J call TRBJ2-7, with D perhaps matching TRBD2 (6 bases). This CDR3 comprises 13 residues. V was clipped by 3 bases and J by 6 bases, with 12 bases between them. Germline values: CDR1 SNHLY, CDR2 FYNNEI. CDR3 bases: TGTGCCAGCAGTGAGGGGCTTAGCGGCGAGCAGTACTTC. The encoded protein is CASSEGLSGEQYF. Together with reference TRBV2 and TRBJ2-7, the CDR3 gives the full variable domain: EPEVTQTPSHQVTQMGQEVILRCVPISNHLYFYWYRQILGQKVEFLVSFYNNEISEKSEIFDDQFSVERPDGSNFTLKIRSTKLEDSAMYFCASSEGLSGEQYFGPGTRLTVT.

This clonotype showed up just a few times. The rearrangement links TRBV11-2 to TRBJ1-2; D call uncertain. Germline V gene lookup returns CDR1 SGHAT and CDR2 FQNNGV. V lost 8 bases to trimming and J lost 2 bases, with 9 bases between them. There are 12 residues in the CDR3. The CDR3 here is CASGVGNYGYTF. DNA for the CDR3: TGTGCCAGCGGGGTAGGGAACTATGGCTACACCTTC.

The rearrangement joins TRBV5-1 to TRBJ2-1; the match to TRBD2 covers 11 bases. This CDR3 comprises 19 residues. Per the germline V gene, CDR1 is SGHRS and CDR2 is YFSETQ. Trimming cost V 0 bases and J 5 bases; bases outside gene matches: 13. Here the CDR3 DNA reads TGCGCCAGCAGCTTGGTCTCTAGCGGGGGGTTAAAGCGACACAATGAGCAGTTCTTC. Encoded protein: CASSLVSSGGLKRHNEQFF. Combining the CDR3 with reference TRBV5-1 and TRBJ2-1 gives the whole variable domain KAGVTQTPRYLIKTRGQQVTLSCSPISGHRSVSWYQQTPGQGLQFLFEYFSETQRNKGNFPGRFSGRQFSNSRSEMNVSTLELGDSALYLCASSLVSSGGLKRHNEQFFGPGTRLTVL.

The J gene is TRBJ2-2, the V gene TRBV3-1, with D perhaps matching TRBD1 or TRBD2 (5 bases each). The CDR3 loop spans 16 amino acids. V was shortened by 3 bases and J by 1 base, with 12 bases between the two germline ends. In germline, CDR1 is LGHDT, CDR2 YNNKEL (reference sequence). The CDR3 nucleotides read TGTGCCAGCAGCCAGGGCATGAGGGGGAACACCGGGGAGCTGTTTTTT. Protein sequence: CASSQGMRGNTGELFF.